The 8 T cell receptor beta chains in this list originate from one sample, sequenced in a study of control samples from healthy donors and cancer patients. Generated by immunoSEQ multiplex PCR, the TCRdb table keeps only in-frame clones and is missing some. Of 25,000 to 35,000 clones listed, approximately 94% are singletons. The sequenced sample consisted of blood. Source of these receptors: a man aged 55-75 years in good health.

The DNA for the CDR3 is TGCGCCAGCAGCCAAACCAATTTGGCAGGGGATGCCAAAAACATTCAGTACTTC. Translated, it gives CASSQTNLAGDAKNIQYF. This chain links TRBV4-3 with TRBJ2-4; tentative D call: TRBD1 (6 bases). V lost 2 bases, J lost 1 base, and 18 bases lay in between. Per the germline V gene, CDR1 is LGHNA and CDR2 is YSLEER. This CDR3 is built from 18 residues.

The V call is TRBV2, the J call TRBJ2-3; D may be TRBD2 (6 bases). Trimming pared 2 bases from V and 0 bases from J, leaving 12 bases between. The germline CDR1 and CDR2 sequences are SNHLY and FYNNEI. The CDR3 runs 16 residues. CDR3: CASSERGLASTDTQYF. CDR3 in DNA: TGTGCCAGCAGTGAAAGGGGACTGGCAAGCACAGATACGCAGTATTTT.

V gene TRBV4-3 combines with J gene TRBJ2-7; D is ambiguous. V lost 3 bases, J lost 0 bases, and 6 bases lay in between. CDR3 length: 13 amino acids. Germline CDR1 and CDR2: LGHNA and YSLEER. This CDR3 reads CASSQVLSYEQYF. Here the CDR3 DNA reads TGCGCCAGCAGCCAGGTGCTCTCCTACGAGCAGTACTTC.

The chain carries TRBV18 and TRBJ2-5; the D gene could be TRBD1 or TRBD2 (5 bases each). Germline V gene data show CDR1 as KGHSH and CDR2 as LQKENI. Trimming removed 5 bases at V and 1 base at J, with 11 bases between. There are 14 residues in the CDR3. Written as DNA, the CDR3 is TGTGCCAGCTCATGGGACGGAATCCAAGAGACCCAGTACTTC. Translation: CASSWDGIQETQYF.

Here the CDR3 DNA reads TGTGCCAGCAGCGTATGGGGTTCCGGAAAGAACACTGAAGCTTTCTTT. This translates into CASSVWGSGKNTEAFF. The chain combines TRBV9 with TRBJ1-1, with D uncertain. Trimming took 1 base from V and 1 from J, leaving 14 bases between them. This CDR3 region has 16 residues. CDR1 and CDR2 from the germline V gene are SGDLS and YYNGEE.

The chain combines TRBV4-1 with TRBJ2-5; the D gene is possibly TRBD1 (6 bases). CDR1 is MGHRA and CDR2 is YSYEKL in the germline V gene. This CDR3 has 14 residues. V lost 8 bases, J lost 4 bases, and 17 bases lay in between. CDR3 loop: CASGTVGTIETQYF. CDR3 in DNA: TGCGCCAGCGGGACCGTGGGGACAATAGAGACCCAGTACTTC.

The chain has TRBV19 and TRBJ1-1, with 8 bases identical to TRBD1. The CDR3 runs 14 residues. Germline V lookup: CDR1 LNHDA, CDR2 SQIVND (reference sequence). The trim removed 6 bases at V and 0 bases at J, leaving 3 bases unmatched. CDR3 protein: CASRETGVNTEAFF. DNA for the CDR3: TGTGCCAGTAGAGAGACAGGGGTGAACACTGAAGCTTTCTTT.

The CDR3 coding sequence is TGTGCCAGCAGCTTGCTAGCGGGGGGCAGCAATGAGCAGTTCTTC. Its protein product is CASSLLAGGSNEQFF. This chain links TRBV5-5 with TRBJ2-1, with 11 bases that match TRBD2. CDR3 length: 15 residues. The V segment lost 1 base and the J segment 6 bases; nucleotides outside the gene matches: 3. Germline CDR1 SGHKS, CDR2 YYEKEE (reference sequence). Based on the CDR3 plus reference TRBV5-5 and TRBJ2-1, the full variable domain is DAGVTQSPTHLIKTRGQQVTLRCSPISGHKSVSWYQQVLGQGPQFIFQYYEKEERGRGNFPDRFSARQFPNYSSELNVNALLLGDSALYLCASSLLAGGSNEQFFGPGTRLTVL.